The 5 T cell receptor beta chains below come from one sample, sequenced in a study of PD-L1 blockade in urothelial cancer. Generated by immunoSEQ multiplex PCR, the TCRdb table keeps only in-frame clones and is missing some. The table includes just over 50,000 clones, 77% detected once. This sample comprised PBMCs, obtained around atezolizumab (anti-PD-L1) treatment. The receptor source for this set is a man between 65 and 80 years old with urothelial cancer.

V usage is TRBV20-1 and J usage is TRBJ2-1; D is undetermined. This CDR3 contains 11 residues. V dropped 0 bases and J dropped 10 bases, with 7 bases sitting between them. Germline CDR1 and CDR2: DFQATT and SNEGSKA (reference sequence). CDR3 DNA: TGCAGTGCTAGAGAGCGGCTAGAGCAGTTCTTC. Protein product: CSARERLEQFF.

In DNA, the CDR3 is TGTGCCAGCAGCTTAGGCACCAGTGGCGGTCAGCCCCAGCATTTT. It is translated as CASSLGTSGGQPQHF. V and J are TRBV7-2 and TRBJ1-5; D is ambiguous. This CDR3 region has 15 residues. V was cut by 1 base and J by 6 bases, with 13 bases left in between. Germline V gives CDR1 SGHTA, CDR2 FQGNSA.

The rearrangement links TRBV7-6 to TRBJ2-3; 10 bases are shared with TRBD2. Germline V gene lookup returns CDR1 SGHVS and CDR2 FNYEAQ. The V and J ends lost 1 base and 2 bases, in that order; junction bases with no gene match: 6. The CDR3 is 17 residues long. CDR3 sequence (DNA): TGTGCCAGCAGCTTAGGGCTAGCGGGGGCTCCCACAGATACGCAGTATTTT. Protein product: CASSLGLAGAPTDTQYF.

This clone was seen a handful of times. The chain combines TRBV4-2 with TRBJ2-1; the D gene is possibly TRBD1 (6 bases). In germline, CDR1 is LGHNA, CDR2 YNFKEQ. The length of the CDR3 is 15 residues. The V and J ends lost 0 bases and 8 bases respectively, with 14 bases between them. CDR3 coding DNA: TGTGCCAGCAGCCAAGATCCGCGGGCAGGGGATGAGCAGTTCTTC. Translating it yields CASSQDPRAGDEQFF.

V and J are TRBV27 and TRBJ1-5; tentative D call: TRBD1 (5 bases). The CDR3 is 14 residues long. CDR1 and CDR2 from the germline V gene are MNHEY and SMNVEV (reference sequence). V was cut by 5 bases and J by 7 bases, with 15 bases left in between. The CDR3 DNA is TGTGCCAGCAGTGTATGGGGGGAGGGACAGCCCCAGCATTTT. Protein product: CASSVWGEGQPQHF.